The source of this T cell receptor beta chain is a study of T cells in Graves' hyperthyroidism and ophthalmopathy. Amplification yielded TCR beta CDR3 regions, with RNA transcripts as the source. Initially, a first-round RT-PCR of the TCR CDR3 employed the HTBI primer set. MiXCR, run by TCRdb on the multiplex PCR reads, gives a single entry per CDR3 protein. Among roughly 720,000 distinct CDR3 sequences listed, 15% to 20% were seen once. This clonotype was seen many times. Trimming removed 7 bases from V and 8 bases from J; junction bases left unmatched: 10. Germline V gene sequence: CDR1 SGHAT, CDR2 FQNNGV. The CDR3 runs to 15 residues.

The receptor's source is a man between 50 and 59 years old with Graves' hyperthyroidism. What was sequenced was blood. The rearrangement joins TRBV11-2 to TRBJ2-1; 11 bases fit TRBD1. For the CDR3, the DNA is TGTGCCAGCACTTCACGGGGACAGGGGGTTTATGAGCAGTTCTTC. Translated, it gives CASTSRGQGVYEQFF. Full variable domain (outside the CDR3, taken from reference TRBV11-2 and TRBJ2-1): EAGVAQSPRYKIIEKRQSVAFWCNPISGHATLYWYQQILGQGPKLLIQFQNNGVVDDSQLPKDRFSAERLKGVDSTLKIQPAKLEDSAVYLCASTSRGQGVYEQFFGPGTRLTVL.